A single sample gave rise to the 20 T cell receptor beta chains below, sequenced in a study of T cell responses to AZD1222 COVID-19 vaccine. Only in-frame clones appear in the TCRdb table, and some are missing; sequencing was by immunoSEQ multiplex PCR. Here the sample spans around 87,000 clones, 85% to 90% being singletons. The sequencing here drew on peripheral blood, taken 28 days after the second AZD1222 dose. These receptors were collected from an adult who received the AZD1222 COVID-19 vaccine.

This clone showed up just once. The chain links TRBV6-2 or TRBV6-3 to TRBJ1-2; tentative D call: TRBD1 (6 bases). The CDR3 extends over 16 amino acids. The V end lost 2 bases, the J end lost 4 bases, and 17 bases lay between the germline ends. Per germline, CDR1 MNHEY and CDR2 SVGEGT. In DNA form, the CDR3 reads TGTGCCAGCAGTTACGCTTATCGCAGGGGTATCTATGGCTACACCTTC. Translating gives CASSYAYRRGIYGYTF.

This sequence joins TRBV9 and TRBJ1-2, with TRBD1 identical over 8 bases. This CDR3 is 17 amino acids long. The V and J ends lost 0 bases and 7 bases, in that order; junction bases with no gene match: 14. Germline CDR1 and CDR2: SGDLS and YYNGEE. CDR3 in DNA: TGTGCCAGCAGCGTAGGGCCCCAGGCAGGGGGCTATAGTGGCTACACCTTC. Translated: CASSVGPQAGGYSGYTF.

The chain employs TRBV29-1 and TRBJ1-2, with TRBD1 as a possible D gene (5 bases). This CDR3 has 14 amino acids. Germline loops: CDR1 SQVTM, CDR2 ANQGSEA. Trimming stripped 1 base from V and 4 bases from J, with 13 bases between. The CDR3 sequence: CSVEGRGRGYGYTF. CDR3 bases: TGCAGCGTTGAAGGCCGGGGAAGGGGCTATGGCTACACCTTC.

CDR3 residues: CAWSDGVNSNQPQHF. The CDR3 coding sequence is TGTGCCTGGAGCGACGGAGTCAATAGCAATCAGCCCCAGCATTTT. The V call is TRBV30, the J call TRBJ1-5, with D unclear. This CDR3 has 15 residues. Trimming cost V 3 bases and J 0 bases, with 12 bases left between them. In germline, CDR1 is GTSNPN, CDR2 SVGIG (reference sequence).

The V and J genes are TRBV2 and TRBJ2-7; D possibly corresponds to TRBD1 (6 bases). This CDR3 is 16 amino acids long. V was trimmed by 0 bases and J by 6 bases, leaving 18 bases between them. CDR1 and CDR2 (germline): SNHLY, FYNNEI. The CDR3 spells CASSEAMADSAREQYF. CDR3 coding DNA: TGTGCCAGCAGTGAAGCGATGGCGGACAGCGCCCGCGAGCAGTACTTC.

This chain uses TRBV6-2 or TRBV6-3 with TRBJ2-4; D tentatively reads TRBD1 or TRBD2 (5 bases each). V shed 0 bases and J shed 8 bases, with 5 bases lying between them. The CDR3 runs 12 residues. CDR1 is MNHEY and CDR2 is SVGEGT in the germline V gene. The CDR3 spells CASSYSGDIQYF. CDR3 nucleotides: TGTGCCAGCAGTTACTCGGGGGACATTCAGTACTTC.

J is TRBJ2-5 and V is TRBV2; D is perhaps TRBD2 (6 bases). This CDR3 has 12 residues. Trimming took 8 bases from V and 5 from J, leaving 12 bases between them. Germline CDR1 SNHLY, CDR2 FYNNEI. CDR3: CASGGWGETQYF. The CDR3 coding sequence is TGTGCCAGCGGGGGGTGGGGTGAGACCCAGTACTTC.

This clone was counted a few times. The V gene is TRBV12-3 or TRBV12-4, the J gene TRBJ2-5, with D perhaps matching TRBD1 (6 bases). V lost 7 bases and J lost 1, with 10 bases in between. The CDR3 runs 13 residues. This CDR3 is CASNSDSQETQYF. The CDR3 region has the DNA TGTGCCAGCAACTCGGACAGCCAAGAGACCCAGTACTTC.

This clone has just one count. The chain combines TRBV27 with TRBJ1-2; D gene unclear. The CDR3 covers 15 residues. Germline V gene sequence: CDR1 MNHEY, CDR2 SMNVEV (reference sequence). V was shortened by 7 bases and J by 5 bases, with 20 bases between the two germline ends. In DNA form, the CDR3 reads TGTGCCAGCACCAAAGACAAGCCATTATCGTATGGCTACACCTTC. It specifies CASTKDKPLSYGYTF.

Remarks on this clone: Other DNA sequences from this sample encode an identical CDR3 as well. The chain links TRBV5-1 to TRBJ2-3, with D possibly matching TRBD1 (6 bases). The germline V gene has CDR1 SGHRS and CDR2 YFSETQ. The CDR3 is 16 residues long. V shed 0 bases and J shed 0 bases, with 11 bases lying between them. This chain's CDR3 is CASSLGRDTSTDTQYF. In DNA form, the CDR3 reads TGCGCCAGCAGCTTGGGTCGGGACACCAGCACAGATACGCAGTATTTT.

As DNA, the CDR3 is TGCGCCAGCAGCACCGAGACCATGGGGGGCTACACCTTC. It specifies CASSTETMGGYTF. The gene calls are TRBV5-1 and TRBJ1-2, with no clear D. V dropped 4 bases and J dropped 8 bases, with 15 bases sitting between them. This CDR3 has 13 residues. The V gene's germline CDR1 is SGHRS and CDR2 YFSETQ.

The chain joins TRBV5-1 to TRBJ2-3; TRBD1 or TRBD2 may be the D gene (5 bases each). There are 13 residues in the CDR3. Germline CDR1 SGHRS, CDR2 YFSETQ. Between the trimmed V and J ends, which lost 1 base and 5 bases, there was a span of 8 bases. Written as DNA, the CDR3 is TGCGCCAGCAGCTTGAGAGGGGAAGATACGCAGTATTTT. As protein: CASSLRGEDTQYF.

This clone was found once. The CDR3 DNA reads as TGTGCCAGCATTGGGACTAGCGGACTTTCCTACAATGAGCAGTTCTTC. It encodes CASIGTSGLSYNEQFF. The genes are TRBV27 and TRBJ2-1; 11 bases fit TRBD2. The CDR3 is 16 amino acids. The germline CDR1 and CDR2 sequences are MNHEY and SMNVEV (reference sequence). Unmatched junction bases numbered 6, after V lost 7 bases and J lost 1 base.

The chain is built from TRBV12-3 or TRBV12-4 and TRBJ1-2; D gene uncertain. This CDR3 has 13 amino acids. V gave up 3 bases and J gave up 0 bases, with 5 bases separating them. This chain's CDR3 is CASSFRTNYGYTF. The CDR3 coding sequence is TGTGCCAGCAGTTTTCGCACTAACTATGGCTACACCTTC.

This clone was found a few times. V is TRBV19 and J is TRBJ2-3; 8 positions agree with TRBD2. The junction had 11 bases not matched to a gene; V was cut back by 0 bases and J by 0 bases. The CDR3 is 19 residues long. Germline CDR1 reads LNHDA; CDR2 reads SQIVND (reference sequence). DNA for the CDR3: TGTGCCAGTAGTATAGATCATTCTGCGGGGGGTACAAGCACAGATACGCAGTATTTT. Translating it yields CASSIDHSAGGTSTDTQYF.

This sequence joins TRBV14 and TRBJ2-1; TRBD1 aligns across 9 bases. The junction had 10 bases not matched to a gene; V was cut back by 3 bases and J by 7 bases. Germline V gene lookup returns CDR1 SGHDN and CDR2 FVKESK. The CDR3 loop spans 16 amino acids. CDR3 in DNA: TGTGCCAGCAGCCACCCGGGACAGGGTCCAGAGAATGAGCAGTTCTTC. This gives the protein CASSHPGQGPENEQFF.

The chain couples TRBV3-1 (or the pseudogene TRBV3-2) to TRBJ2-1, with TRBD2 matching 11 bases. J gave up 7 bases and V 1 base, and 9 bases lay outside the gene matches. The CDR3 is 17 amino acids. Germline-derived CDR1 and CDR2 are LGHDT and YNNKEL (reference sequence). As DNA, the CDR3 is TGTGCCAGCAGCCAAGTTAGCGGGGGGGGCCCAAAAAATGAGCAGTTCTTC. It specifies CASSQVSGGGPKNEQFF.

The rearrangement links TRBV11-1 to TRBJ1-6; 7 bases fit TRBD1. Germline CDR1 and CDR2: SGHAT and FQDESV (reference sequence). CDR3 length equals 15 residues. The junction had 8 bases not matched to a gene; V was cut back by 5 bases and J by 7 bases. CDR3: CASSPSDRKNSPLHF. CDR3 nucleotide sequence: TGTGCCAGCAGCCCATCGGACAGGAAGAATTCACCCCTCCACTTT.

This chain joins TRBV29-1 and TRBJ1-1; a weak D match, TRBD1 (6 bases). Trimming took 8 bases from V and 8 from J, leaving 21 bases between them. CDR1 is SQVTM, CDR2 ANQGSEA, per germline. The CDR3 length is 13 residues. CDR3 amino acids: CSSGVGADREAFF. DNA of the CDR3: TGCAGCTCCGGTGTGGGGGCTGATCGGGAAGCTTTCTTT. The full variable domain, with the rest looked up from reference TRBV29-1 and TRBJ1-1, is SAVISQKPSRDICQRGTSLTIQCQVDSQVTMMFWYRQQPGQSLTLIATANQGSEATYESGFVIDKFPISRPNLTFSTLTVSNMSPEDSSIYLCSSGVGADREAFFGQGTRLTVV.

The rearrangement links TRBV19 to TRBJ1-1; TRBD1 might be the D (5 bases). Germline CDR1 and CDR2: LNHDA and SQIVND (reference sequence). The V end was cut by 7 bases, the J end by 2 bases, with 17 bases between. This CDR3 is 15 amino acids long. DNA for the CDR3: TGTGCCAGTACCGGGCGGCGCAGGACAAACACTGAAGCTTTCTTT. It is translated as CASTGRRRTNTEAFF.